This T cell receptor (beta chain) was obtained from a study of blood T cells in healthy people across ages. Of note for this clonotype: Its antigen is not identified. Its ends do not fully match the called genes, so a read error is possible.

The study, taken as a whole, reports: Strong correlation linked observed beta diversity and percent naive T cells.

Germline V CDR1 and CDR2: SNHLY, FYNNEI. The CDR3 runs 16 residues. Then a second PCR, running roughly 7 to 11 cycles, was carried out with a sample-barcoded 5' primer and a J-beta primer mix. TCRdb reprocessed the 5' RACE reads with MiXCR, giving one entry per CDR3 protein. This table holds around 790,000 distinct CDR3 sequences, around 43% found once. V is TRBV2 and J is TRBJ1-1; D is unclear. The sequence derives from a man between 60 and 75 years old in good health. Sample: blood. The CDR3 sequence: CASSEEAYQTNTETFF. Here the CDR3 DNA reads TGTGCCAGCAGTGAAGAAGCCTACCAAACCAACACTGAAACTTTCTTT.